These T cell receptor beta chains were read from a single sample in a study of blood T cell repertoires in COVID-19. The table came from immunoSEQ multiplex PCR; TCRdb's copy has only in-frame clones and leaves some out. The data contain about 160,000 clones, approximately 92% of them singletons. The sequenced sample consisted of peripheral blood. The receptor set was obtained from a man aged 30 to 45 with COVID-19, enrolled during active disease. Both conserved end residues are part of each CDR3. The D gene is left open where the match is weak. Only some rows state a clone size, as once, few, many or a class for expanded clones.

CASSLQGNTEAFF	TGTGCCAGCAGCTTACAGGGGAACACTGAAGCTTTCTTT	NA	TRBJ1-1	TRBV7-8	NA
CASSLDRTSNYGYTF	TGTGCCAGCAGTCTTGACAGGACTTCTAACTATGGCTACACCTTC	NA	TRBJ1-2	TRBV27	NA
CASSQTGYNQPQHF	TGTGCCAGCAGCCAGACAGGGTACAATCAGCCCCAGCATTTT	NA	TRBJ1-5	TRBV7-2	TRBD1
CASSPRTGPGYGYTF	TGCGCCAGCAGCCCACGGACAGGGCCGGGCTATGGCTACACCTTC	NA	TRBJ1-2	TRBV5-1	TRBD1
CASSRGQGLSTDTQYF	TGTGCCAGCAGCCGGGGACAGGGGCTAAGCACAGATACGCAGTATTTT	NA	TRBJ2-3	TRBV11-3	TRBD1
CASSLGQANYEQYF	TGCGCCAGCAGCTTGGGACAGGCGAACTACGAGCAGTACTTC	NA	TRBJ2-7	TRBV5-1	NA
CASSAGTGVGEQFF	TGTGCCAGCAGCGCCGGGACAGGGGTGGGTGAGCAGTTCTTC	NA	TRBJ2-1	TRBV5-6	TRBD1
CASSKYWDRGSTEAFF	TGTGCCAGCAGCAAATATTGGGACAGGGGTTCCACTGAAGCTTTCTTT	NA	TRBJ1-1	TRBV21-1	NA
CASSQDRAGNTEAFF	TGTGCCAGCAGCCAAGATCGGGCGGGGAACACTGAAGCTTTCTTT	NA	TRBJ1-1	TRBV3-1/TRBV3-2	NA
CAGRDRGYEQYF	TGTGCCGGCCGGGACAGGGGCTACGAGCAGTACTTC	NA	TRBJ2-7	TRBV2	TRBD1
CASSETSGSIVYEQYF	TGCGCCAGCAGTGAAACTAGCGGGAGTATAGTCTACGAGCAGTACTTC	NA	TRBJ2-7	TRBV10-1	TRBD2
CASSSTGVEKLFF	TGCGCCAGCTCGAGTACAGGGGTTGAAAAACTGTTTTTT	once	TRBJ1-4	TRBV5-1	TRBD1
CSAASTRPQHF	TGCAGTGCGGCCTCCACCCGCCCCCAGCATTTT	NA	TRBJ1-5	TRBV20-1	NA
CSVEDNRGYEQYF	TGCAGCGTTGAAGATAATCGGGGGTACGAGCAGTACTTC	medium-sized	TRBJ2-7	TRBV29-1	NA
CASSGTSGRGETQYF	TGTGCCAGCAGTGGGACTAGCGGGAGGGGTGAGACCCAGTACTTC	NA	TRBJ2-5	TRBV5-6	TRBD2
CAARQGAAFGNTIYF	TGTGCCGCGAGGCAGGGGGCGGCATTTGGAAACACCATATATTTT	NA	TRBJ1-3	TRBV10-3	TRBD1